This T cell receptor (beta chain) was recovered during a study of T cells in Graves' hyperthyroidism and ophthalmopathy. Between the trimmed V and J ends, which lost 6 bases and 4 bases, there was a span of 15 bases. CDR1 is LNHDA and CDR2 is SQIVND in the germline V gene (reference sequence). The CDR3 is 14 residues long. Amplification targeted TCR beta CDR3 regions from RNA transcripts. HTBI primers were used for first-round RT-PCR of the TCR CDR3. TCRdb independently ran MiXCR on the multiplex PCR reads; one entry per CDR3 protein. The table shows about 52,000 distinct CDR3 sequences, with roughly half occurring only once. Diagnostic assessment was based on clinical symptoms, serum thyroxine and TRAb, thyroid ultrasound and orbital computed tomography.

The material sequenced was blood. This clonotype originated in a woman between 50 and 59 years old with Graves' ophthalmopathy. The chain uses TRBV19 and TRBJ1-2; perhaps TRBD1 as D (5 bases). The CDR3 loop reads CASSPRGDTYGYTF. CDR3 coding DNA: TGTGCCAGTAGCCCTCGGGGGGATACCTATGGCTACACCTTC. The whole variable domain, filled in from reference TRBV19 and TRBJ1-2, reads DGGITQSPKYLFRKEGQNVTLSCEQNLNHDAMYWYRQDPGQGLRLIYYSQIVNDFQKGDIAEGYSVSREKKESFPLTVTSAQKNPTAFYLCASSPRGDTYGYTFGSGTRLTVV.